These 20 T cell receptor beta chains share one sample of origin, sequenced in a study of cytomegalovirus exposure and HLA in healthy donors. 60 Vbeta and 13 Jbeta primers were used in PCR. This table comes from immunoSEQ multiplex PCR, and its TCRdb copy is limited to in-frame clones, with some not included. Of 110,000 to 150,000 clones listed, 65% to 80% are singletons. What was sequenced was PBMCs. These receptors were taken from a male donor in good health and CMV-seronegative.

The chain carries TRBV7-2 and TRBJ2-7, with a possible D match to TRBD2 (5 bases). V gave up 5 bases and J gave up 2 bases, with 10 bases separating them. From germline, CDR1 is SGHTA and CDR2 FQGNSA. The CDR3 is 13 residues long. In nucleotides, the CDR3 is TGTGCCAGCAGCACGGGGAACACCTACGAGCAGTACTTC. Amino acids: CASSTGNTYEQYF.

A note on this clone: One end of the junction fails to match germline, which may point to a read error. V usage is TRBV5-4 and J usage is TRBJ1-2, with a possible D match to TRBD1 (5 bases). Germline V gives CDR1 SGHNT, CDR2 YYREEE (reference sequence). The CDR3 has 14 residues. In DNA form, the CDR3 reads TGTGCCAGCACCTTGATGGGGGGGGACTATGGCTACACCTTC. This translates into CASTLMGGDYGYTF.

The chain employs TRBV6-4 and TRBJ1-2; no reliable D call. V shed 3 bases and J shed 2 bases, with 10 bases lying between them. Germline CDR1 MRHNA, CDR2 SNTAGT. The CDR3 covers 14 residues. The CDR3 DNA reads TGTGCCAGCAGTGAATCAGGCGAAAACTATGGCTACACCTTC. Translating gives CASSESGENYGYTF.

The chain uses TRBV7-2 and TRBJ2-1; TRBD2 aligns across 7 bases. The CDR3 spans 15 residues. Germline V gene sequence: CDR1 SGHTA, CDR2 FQGNSA. With 1 base clipped from V and 2 bases from J, the junction kept 2 bases outside the gene matches. CDR3 nucleotide sequence: TGTGCCAGCAGCTTAGAGGGGACTACCTACAATGAGCAGTTCTTC. This codes for CASSLEGTTYNEQFF. The full variable domain, completed using reference TRBV7-2 and TRBJ2-1, is GAGVSQSPSNKVTEKGKDVELRCDPISGHTALYWYRQSLGQGLEFLIYFQGNSAPDKSGLPSDRFSAERTGGSVSTLTIQRTQQEDSAVYLCASSLEGTTYNEQFFGPGTRLTVL.

The chain combines TRBV5-1 with TRBJ2-5; 10 bases are shared with TRBD1. The germline V gene encodes CDR1 SGHRS and CDR2 YFSETQ. The V segment lost 0 bases and the J segment 1 base; nucleotides outside the gene matches: 3. This CDR3 contains 16 residues. CDR3 bases: TGCGCCAGCAGCTTGGCGACAGGGGGCACCCAAGAGACCCAGTACTTC. Its translation: CASSLATGGTQETQYF.

This clone came up a few times. The rearrangement joins TRBV4-1 to TRBJ2-1, with 12 bases aligning to TRBD2. Losses at the gene ends were 2 bases for V and 5 bases for J; bases not matched to a gene: 7. Germline lookup yields CDR1 MGHRA and CDR2 YSYEKL. CDR3 length: 17 residues. The CDR3 nucleotides are TGCGCCAGCAGCCAACGGACTAGCGGGGAGTACGACAATGAGCAGTTCTTC. It codes for CASSQRTSGEYDNEQFF.

This rearrangement joins TRBV6-5 to TRBJ1-1, with 7 positions matching TRBD1. Trimming removed 6 bases from V and 7 bases from J; junction bases left unmatched: 8. Per the germline V gene, CDR1 is MNHEY and CDR2 is SVGAGI. The CDR3 sequence is 13 residues long. The CDR3 spells CASRRQGGDEAFF. The CDR3, as DNA: TGTGCCAGCAGACGACAGGGCGGGGATGAAGCTTTCTTT.

The chain employs TRBV14 and TRBJ2-3; 13 bases are a match to TRBD2. Germline CDR1 and CDR2: SGHDN and FVKESK. J was trimmed by 5 bases and V by 7 bases; bases with no gene match: 3. The length of the CDR3 is 14 residues. CDR3 protein: CASKGLAGKDTQYF. DNA of the CDR3: TGTGCCAGCAAGGGACTAGCGGGGAAAGATACGCAGTATTTT.

About this clone: One end of the junction varies from germline; a read error may be responsible. Other DNA sequences in this sample translate to the same CDR3. The gene calls are TRBV27 and TRBJ2-7; 11 nucleotides agree with TRBD2. The CDR3 totals 15 residues. Germline loops: CDR1 MNHEY, CDR2 SMNVEV (reference sequence). The CDR3 here is CASSPQLAGDYEQYF. CDR3 sequence (DNA): TGCGCCAGCAGTCCGCAACTAGCGGGAGATTACGAGCAGTACTTC.

The chain employs TRBV11-2 and TRBJ2-1; D is possibly TRBD1 (5 bases). Between the trimmed V and J ends, which lost 1 base and 12 bases, there was a span of 16 bases. The CDR3 totals 14 residues. Germline V gene data show CDR1 as SGHAT and CDR2 as FQNNGV. This chain's CDR3 is CASSLVGHSRGQFF. Written as DNA, the CDR3 is TGTGCCAGCAGCTTAGTAGGACACAGTAGAGGGCAGTTCTTC.

The rearrangement links TRBV18 to TRBJ1-1, with unresolved D. The CDR3 consists of 12 residues. V lost 3 bases and J 6 bases, leaving 8 bases between the germline ends. The germline gives CDR1 KGHSH, CDR2 LQKENI. This CDR3 reads CASSPMEAEAFF. The CDR3 DNA reads as TGTGCCAGCTCACCTATGGAGGCTGAAGCTTTCTTT.

V and J are TRBV7-8 and TRBJ2-7; TRBD2 agrees at 12 bases. The V segment lost 4 bases and the J segment 4 bases; nucleotides outside the gene matches: 8. From germline, CDR1 is SGHVS and CDR2 FQNEAQ. The CDR3 is 16 amino acids. The CDR3 here is CASSSRTSGIRYEQYF. The CDR3 DNA reads TGTGCCAGCAGCTCCCGGACTAGCGGGATTCGGTACGAGCAGTACTTC.

The chain is built from TRBV19 and TRBJ1-3; no clear D. Germline V CDR1 and CDR2: LNHDA, SQIVND (reference sequence). Trimming stripped 5 bases from V and 1 base from J, with 9 bases between. The CDR3 extends over 14 amino acids. CDR3 sequence (DNA): TGTGCCAGTAGTCCCGGTTGGTCTGGAAACACCATATATTTT. Translated, it gives CASSPGWSGNTIYF.

Concerning this clone: The junction shows a germline mismatch at one end, possibly a read error. This chain joins TRBV11-2 and TRBJ2-7; 9 bases align to TRBD1. Germline V gene lookup returns CDR1 SGHAT and CDR2 FQNNGV. The CDR3 is 15 residues long. The CDR3, as DNA: TGTGCCAGAAGCTTAACCGGGACAGGGTTGTACGAGCAGTACTTC. Translation: CARSLTGTGLYEQYF. The full variable domain, with the rest looked up from reference TRBV11-2 and TRBJ2-7, is EAGVAQSPRYKIIEKRQSVAFWCNPISGHATLYWYQQILGQGPKLLIQFQNNGVVDDSQLPKDRFSAERLKGVDSTLKIQPAKLEDSAVYLCARSLTGTGLYEQYFGPGTRLTVT.

The chain joins TRBV27 to TRBJ1-6; TRBD1 might be the D (5 bases). V lost 2 bases and J 10 bases, leaving 9 bases between the germline ends. CDR3 length equals 13 residues. Germline V lookup: CDR1 MNHEY, CDR2 SMNVEV (reference sequence). The DNA for the CDR3 is TGTGCCAGCAGTTTAGGGGGGTTCTCACCCCTCCACTTT. Protein product: CASSLGGFSPLHF.

This chain uses TRBV4-3 with TRBJ2-2, with 9 bases fitting TRBD2. This CDR3 has 18 residues. Germline V gene data show CDR1 as LGHNA and CDR2 as YSLEER. V lost 0 bases to trimming and J lost 3 bases; unmatched junction nucleotides: 8. CDR3 nucleotides: TGCGCCAGCAGCCAAGACCCCTGGCGGGGGGGAGACACCGGGGAGCTGTTTTTT. Translation gives CASSQDPWRGGDTGELFF.

This chain links TRBV25-1 with TRBJ1-3, with D uncertain. V was pared by 2 bases and J by 0 bases, with 5 bases between. The CDR3 has 14 amino acids. Looked up from germline, CDR1 is MGHDK and CDR2 is SYGVNS. CDR3 nucleotide sequence: TGTGCCAGCAGTGAAGCCAGCTCTGGAAACACCATATATTTT. Its protein is CASSEASSGNTIYF.

This clone was detected a few times. CDR3: CASSLTGQGNSPLHF. As DNA, the CDR3 is TGCGCCAGCAGCTTGACGGGACAGGGTAATTCACCCCTCCACTTT. The genes are TRBV5-1 and TRBJ1-6; 9 bases line up with TRBD1. Losses at the gene ends were 1 base for V and 6 bases for J; bases not matched to a gene: 2. The CDR3 totals 15 residues. The V gene's germline CDR1 is SGHRS and CDR2 YFSETQ.

The chain links TRBV5-1 to TRBJ2-5; 9 positions match TRBD2. The J call could be wrong; TRBJ2-7 is a better fit for the DNA end. Germline CDR1 is SGHRS and CDR2 is YFSETQ. This CDR3 region has 13 residues. CDR3 in DNA: TGCGCCAGCAGAGGGACTAGCAGCTACGAGCAGTACTTC. Translating gives CASRGTSSYEQYF.

This clone has a handful of counts. This rearrangement joins TRBV5-1 to TRBJ2-5; 9 nucleotides agree with TRBD1. The V gene's germline CDR1 is SGHRS and CDR2 YFSETQ. The CDR3 length is 16 residues. V was clipped by 2 bases and J by 5 bases; unmatched bases: 10. In nucleotides, the CDR3 is TGCGCCAGCAGCTTCCCAACCGGGACAGGGAGGGAGACCCAGTACTTC. Protein: CASSFPTGTGRETQYF.